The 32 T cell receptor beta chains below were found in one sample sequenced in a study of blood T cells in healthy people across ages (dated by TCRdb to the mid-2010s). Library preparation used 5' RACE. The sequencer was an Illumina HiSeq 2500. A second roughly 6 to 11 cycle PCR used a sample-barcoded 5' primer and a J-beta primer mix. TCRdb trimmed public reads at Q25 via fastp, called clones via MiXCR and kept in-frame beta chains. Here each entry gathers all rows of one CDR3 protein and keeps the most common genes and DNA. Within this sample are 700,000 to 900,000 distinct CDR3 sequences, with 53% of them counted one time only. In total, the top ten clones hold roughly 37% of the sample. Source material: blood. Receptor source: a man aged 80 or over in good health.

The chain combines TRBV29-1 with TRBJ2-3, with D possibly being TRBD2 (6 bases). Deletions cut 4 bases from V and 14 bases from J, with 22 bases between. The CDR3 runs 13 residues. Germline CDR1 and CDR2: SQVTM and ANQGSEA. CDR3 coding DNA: TGCAGCGTTGTCGGCCTAGCGAACAGATACGCGTATTTT. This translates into CSVVGLANRYAYF.

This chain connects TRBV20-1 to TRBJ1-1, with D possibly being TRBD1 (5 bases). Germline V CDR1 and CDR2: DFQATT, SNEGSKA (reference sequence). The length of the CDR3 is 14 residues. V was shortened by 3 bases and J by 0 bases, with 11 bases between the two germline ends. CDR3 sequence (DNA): TGCAGTGCTAGCCGGGACGCATTGAACACTGAAGCTTTCTTT. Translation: CSASRDALNTEAFF.

CDR3 sequence (DNA): TGTGCCAGCAGCCAAGACAGGGATGACCTCGAGCAGTACTTC. Its translation is CASSQDRDDLEQYF. The rearrangement links TRBV4-2 to TRBJ2-7; D might be TRBD1 (5 bases). V was shortened by 0 bases and J by 6 bases, with 12 bases between the two germline ends. This CDR3 region has 14 residues. CDR1 and CDR2 (germline): LGHNA, YNFKEQ.

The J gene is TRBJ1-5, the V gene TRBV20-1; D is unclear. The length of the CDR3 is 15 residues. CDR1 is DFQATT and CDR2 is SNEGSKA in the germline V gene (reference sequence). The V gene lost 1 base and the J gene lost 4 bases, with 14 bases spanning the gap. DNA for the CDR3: TGCAGTGCTAGAGGTACCATCGGGATGAATCAGCCCCAGCATTTT. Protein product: CSARGTIGMNQPQHF.

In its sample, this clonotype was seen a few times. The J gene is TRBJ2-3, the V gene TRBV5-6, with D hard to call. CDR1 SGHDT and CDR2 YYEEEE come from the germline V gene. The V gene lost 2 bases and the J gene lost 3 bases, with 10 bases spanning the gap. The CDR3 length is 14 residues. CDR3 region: CASSLGDRTDTQYF. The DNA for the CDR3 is TGTGCCAGCAGCTTAGGCGATCGTACAGATACGCAGTATTTT.

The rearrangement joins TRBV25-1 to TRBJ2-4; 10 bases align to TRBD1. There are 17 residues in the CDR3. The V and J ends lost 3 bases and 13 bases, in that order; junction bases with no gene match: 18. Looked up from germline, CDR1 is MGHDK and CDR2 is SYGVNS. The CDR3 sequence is CASSDNRAGTGEGSQYF. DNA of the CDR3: TGTGCCAGCAGTGATAACCGGGCCGGGACAGGGGAAGGGTCCCAGTACTTC.

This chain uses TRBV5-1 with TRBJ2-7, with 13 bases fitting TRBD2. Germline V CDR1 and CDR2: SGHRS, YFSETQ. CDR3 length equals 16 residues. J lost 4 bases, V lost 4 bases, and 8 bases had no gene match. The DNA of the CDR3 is TGCGCCAGCAGCCGTGGACTAGCGGGAGTCCTTTACGAGCAGTACTTC. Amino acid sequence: CASSRGLAGVLYEQYF.

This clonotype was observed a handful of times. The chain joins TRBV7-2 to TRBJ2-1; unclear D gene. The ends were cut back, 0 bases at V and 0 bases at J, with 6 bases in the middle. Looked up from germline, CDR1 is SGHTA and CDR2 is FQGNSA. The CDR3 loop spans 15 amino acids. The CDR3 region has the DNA TGTGCCAGCAGCTTAGCTGTGATCTCCTACAATGAGCAGTTCTTC. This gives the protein CASSLAVISYNEQFF.

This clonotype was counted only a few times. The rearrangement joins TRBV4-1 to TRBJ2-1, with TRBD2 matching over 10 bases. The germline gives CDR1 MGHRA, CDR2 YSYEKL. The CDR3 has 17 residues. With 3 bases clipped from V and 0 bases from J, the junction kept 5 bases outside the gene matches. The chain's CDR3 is CASSHPASGSSYNEQFF. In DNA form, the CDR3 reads TGCGCCAGCAGCCATCCCGCTAGCGGGAGCTCCTACAATGAGCAGTTCTTC.

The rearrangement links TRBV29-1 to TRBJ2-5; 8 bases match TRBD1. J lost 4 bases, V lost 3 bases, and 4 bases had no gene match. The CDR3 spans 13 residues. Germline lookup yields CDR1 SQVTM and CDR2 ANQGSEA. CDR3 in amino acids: CSVEGRGRETQYF. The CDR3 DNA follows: TGCAGCGTTGAGGGCAGGGGGCGAGAGACCCAGTACTTC.

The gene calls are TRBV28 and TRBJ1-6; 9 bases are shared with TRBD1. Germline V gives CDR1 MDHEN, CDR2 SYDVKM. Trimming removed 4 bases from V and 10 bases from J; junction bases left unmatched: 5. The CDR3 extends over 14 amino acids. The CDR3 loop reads CASSSTGGKSPLHF. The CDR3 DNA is TGTGCCAGCAGTTCGACAGGGGGAAAATCACCCCTCCACTTT.

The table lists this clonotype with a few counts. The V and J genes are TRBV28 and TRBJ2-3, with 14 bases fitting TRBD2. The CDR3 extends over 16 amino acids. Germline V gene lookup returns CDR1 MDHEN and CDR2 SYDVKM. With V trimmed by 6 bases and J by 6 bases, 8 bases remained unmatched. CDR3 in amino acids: CASSRRGLAGEDTQYF. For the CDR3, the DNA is TGTGCCAGCAGCCGGAGGGGACTAGCGGGGGAGGATACGCAGTATTTT. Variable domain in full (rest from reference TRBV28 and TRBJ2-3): DVKVTQSSRYLVKRTGEKVFLECVQDMDHENMFWYRQDPGLGLRLIYFSYDVKMKEKGDIPEGYSVSREKKERFSLILESASTNQTSMYLCASSRRGLAGEDTQYFGPGTRLTVL.

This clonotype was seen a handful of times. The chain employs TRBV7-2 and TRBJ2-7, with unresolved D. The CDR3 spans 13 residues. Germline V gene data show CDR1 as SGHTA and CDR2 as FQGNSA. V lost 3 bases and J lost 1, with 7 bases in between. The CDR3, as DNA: TGTGCCAGCAGCTTCAGCAGGTCCTACGAGCAGTACTTC. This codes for CASSFSRSYEQYF.

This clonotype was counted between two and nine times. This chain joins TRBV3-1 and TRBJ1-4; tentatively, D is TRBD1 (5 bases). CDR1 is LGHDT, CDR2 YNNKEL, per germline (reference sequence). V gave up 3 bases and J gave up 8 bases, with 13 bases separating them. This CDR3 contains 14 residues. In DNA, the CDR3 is TGTGCCAGCAGCCATGGGGGGGTTTCGGAAAAACTGTTTTTT. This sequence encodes CASSHGGVSEKLFF.

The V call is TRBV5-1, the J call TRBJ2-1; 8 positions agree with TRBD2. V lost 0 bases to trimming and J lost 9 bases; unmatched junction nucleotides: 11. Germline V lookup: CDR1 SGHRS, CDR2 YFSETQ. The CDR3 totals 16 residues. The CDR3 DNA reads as TGCGCCAGCAGCTTGGAAGGGGCGGGAGGACCCAGTGAGCAGTTCTTC. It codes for CASSLEGAGGPSEQFF.

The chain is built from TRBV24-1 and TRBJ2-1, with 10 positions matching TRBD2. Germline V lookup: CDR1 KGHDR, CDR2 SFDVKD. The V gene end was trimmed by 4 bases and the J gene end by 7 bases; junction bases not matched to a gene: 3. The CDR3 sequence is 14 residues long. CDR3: CATSESGRANEQFF. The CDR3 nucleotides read TGTGCCACCAGTGAAAGCGGGAGGGCAAATGAGCAGTTCTTC.

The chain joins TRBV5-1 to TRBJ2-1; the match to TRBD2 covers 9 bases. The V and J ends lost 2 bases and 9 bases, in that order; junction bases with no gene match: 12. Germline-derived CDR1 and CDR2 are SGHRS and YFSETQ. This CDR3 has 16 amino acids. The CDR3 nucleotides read TGCGCCAGCAGCTTTCGGGCTAGCGGGATGGTAGGTGAGCAGTTCTTC. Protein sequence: CASSFRASGMVGEQFF.

The DNA for the CDR3 is TGCAGTGCTGCCCGACTAGCGGGAGACTACGAGCAGTACTTC. Translated: CSAARLAGDYEQYF. The chain uses TRBV20-1 and TRBJ2-7; 12 bases match TRBD2. Germline lookup yields CDR1 DFQATT and CDR2 SNEGSKA (reference sequence). CDR3 length: 14 amino acids. V lost 5 bases and J lost 3; bases outside the gene matches: 5.

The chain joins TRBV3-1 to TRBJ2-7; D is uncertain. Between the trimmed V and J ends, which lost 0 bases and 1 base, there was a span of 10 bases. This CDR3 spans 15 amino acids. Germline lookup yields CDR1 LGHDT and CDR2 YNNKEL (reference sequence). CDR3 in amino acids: CASSQEPTHSYEQYF. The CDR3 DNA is TGTGCCAGCAGCCAAGAGCCGACACATTCCTACGAGCAGTACTTC.

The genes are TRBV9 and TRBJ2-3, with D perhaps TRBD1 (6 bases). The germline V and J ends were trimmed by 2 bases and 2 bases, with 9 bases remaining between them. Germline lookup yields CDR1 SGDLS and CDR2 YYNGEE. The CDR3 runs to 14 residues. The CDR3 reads CASSVPGATDTQYF. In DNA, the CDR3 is TGTGCCAGCAGCGTCCCAGGGGCCACAGATACGCAGTATTTT.

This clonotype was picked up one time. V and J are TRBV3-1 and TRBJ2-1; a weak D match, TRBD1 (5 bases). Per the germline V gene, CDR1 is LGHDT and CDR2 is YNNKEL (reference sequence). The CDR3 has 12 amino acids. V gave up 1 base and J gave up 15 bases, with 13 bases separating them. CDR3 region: CASSQGGSTPFF. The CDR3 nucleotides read TGTGCCAGCAGCCAAGGGGGCTCGACACCGTTCTTC.

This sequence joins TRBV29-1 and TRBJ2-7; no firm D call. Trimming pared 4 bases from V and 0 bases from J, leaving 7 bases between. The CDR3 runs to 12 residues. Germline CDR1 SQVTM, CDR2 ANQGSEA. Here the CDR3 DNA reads TGCAGCGTTGCAGGCAGCTCCTACGAGCAGTACTTC. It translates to CSVAGSSYEQYF.

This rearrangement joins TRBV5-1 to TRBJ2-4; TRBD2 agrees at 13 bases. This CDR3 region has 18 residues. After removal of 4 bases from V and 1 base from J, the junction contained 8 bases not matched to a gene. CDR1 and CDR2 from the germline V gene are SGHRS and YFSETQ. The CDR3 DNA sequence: TGCGCCAGCAGCGGGGGGACTAGCGGGATACTGGCCAAAAACATTCAGTACTTC. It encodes CASSGGTSGILAKNIQYF.

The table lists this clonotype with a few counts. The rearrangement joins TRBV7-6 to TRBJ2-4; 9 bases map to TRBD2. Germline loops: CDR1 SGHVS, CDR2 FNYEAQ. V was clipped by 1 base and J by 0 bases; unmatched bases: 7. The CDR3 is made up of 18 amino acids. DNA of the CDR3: TGTGCCAGCAGCTTAGGCCCTCTAGCGGGGCTAGCCAAAAACATTCAGTACTTC. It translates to CASSLGPLAGLAKNIQYF.

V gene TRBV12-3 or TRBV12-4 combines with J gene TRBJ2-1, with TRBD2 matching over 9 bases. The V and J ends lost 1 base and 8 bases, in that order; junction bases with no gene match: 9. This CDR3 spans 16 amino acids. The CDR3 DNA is TGTGCCAGCAGTTTAGTTTCAGCGGGAGGCCGGGATGAGCAGTTCTTC. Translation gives CASSLVSAGGRDEQFF.

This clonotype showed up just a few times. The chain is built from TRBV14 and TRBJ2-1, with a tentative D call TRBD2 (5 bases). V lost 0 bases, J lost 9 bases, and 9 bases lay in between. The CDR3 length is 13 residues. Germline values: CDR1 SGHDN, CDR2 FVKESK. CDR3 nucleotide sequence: TGTGCCAGCAGCCAAGATCTAGGGAGTGAGCAGTTCTTC. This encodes CASSQDLGSEQFF.

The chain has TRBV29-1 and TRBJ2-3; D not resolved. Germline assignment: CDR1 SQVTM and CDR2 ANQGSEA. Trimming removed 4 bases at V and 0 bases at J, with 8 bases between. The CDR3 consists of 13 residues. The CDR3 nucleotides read TGCAGCGTTGGACTGACTAGCACAGATACGCAGTATTTT. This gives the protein CSVGLTSTDTQYF.

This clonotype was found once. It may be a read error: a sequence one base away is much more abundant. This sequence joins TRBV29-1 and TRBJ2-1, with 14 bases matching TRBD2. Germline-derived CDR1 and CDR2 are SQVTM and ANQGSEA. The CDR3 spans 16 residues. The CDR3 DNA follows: TGCAGCCTATCTAGGACTAGCGGGAGGTGGAACAATGTGCAGTTCTTC. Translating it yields CSLSRTSGRWNNVQFF.

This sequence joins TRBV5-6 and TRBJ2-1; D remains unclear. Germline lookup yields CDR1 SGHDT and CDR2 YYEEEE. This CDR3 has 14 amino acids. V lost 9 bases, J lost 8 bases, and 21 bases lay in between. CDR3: CATGMVYLGDEQFF. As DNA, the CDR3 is TGTGCCACCGGCATGGTGTACCTTGGGGATGAGCAGTTCTTC.

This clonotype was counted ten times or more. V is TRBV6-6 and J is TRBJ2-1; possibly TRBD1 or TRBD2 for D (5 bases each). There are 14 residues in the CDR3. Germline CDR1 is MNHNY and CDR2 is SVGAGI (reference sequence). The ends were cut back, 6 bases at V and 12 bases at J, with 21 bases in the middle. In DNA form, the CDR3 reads TGTGCCAGCAGCCCAGGGTTATCCGAGAGCGGGCAGTTCTTC. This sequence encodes CASSPGLSESGQFF.

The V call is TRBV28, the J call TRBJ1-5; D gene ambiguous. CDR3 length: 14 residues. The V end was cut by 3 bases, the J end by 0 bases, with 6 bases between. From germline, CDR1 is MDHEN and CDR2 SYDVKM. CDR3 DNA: TGTGCCAGCAGTTTCTTCGGTAGCAATCAGCCCCAGCATTTT. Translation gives CASSFFGSNQPQHF.

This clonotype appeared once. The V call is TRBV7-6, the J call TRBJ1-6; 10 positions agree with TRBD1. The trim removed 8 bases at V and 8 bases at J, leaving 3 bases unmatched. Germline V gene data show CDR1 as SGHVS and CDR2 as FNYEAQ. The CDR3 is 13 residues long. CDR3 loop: CASGQGGYSPLHF. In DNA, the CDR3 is TGTGCCAGCGGACAGGGGGGGTATTCACCCCTCCACTTT.